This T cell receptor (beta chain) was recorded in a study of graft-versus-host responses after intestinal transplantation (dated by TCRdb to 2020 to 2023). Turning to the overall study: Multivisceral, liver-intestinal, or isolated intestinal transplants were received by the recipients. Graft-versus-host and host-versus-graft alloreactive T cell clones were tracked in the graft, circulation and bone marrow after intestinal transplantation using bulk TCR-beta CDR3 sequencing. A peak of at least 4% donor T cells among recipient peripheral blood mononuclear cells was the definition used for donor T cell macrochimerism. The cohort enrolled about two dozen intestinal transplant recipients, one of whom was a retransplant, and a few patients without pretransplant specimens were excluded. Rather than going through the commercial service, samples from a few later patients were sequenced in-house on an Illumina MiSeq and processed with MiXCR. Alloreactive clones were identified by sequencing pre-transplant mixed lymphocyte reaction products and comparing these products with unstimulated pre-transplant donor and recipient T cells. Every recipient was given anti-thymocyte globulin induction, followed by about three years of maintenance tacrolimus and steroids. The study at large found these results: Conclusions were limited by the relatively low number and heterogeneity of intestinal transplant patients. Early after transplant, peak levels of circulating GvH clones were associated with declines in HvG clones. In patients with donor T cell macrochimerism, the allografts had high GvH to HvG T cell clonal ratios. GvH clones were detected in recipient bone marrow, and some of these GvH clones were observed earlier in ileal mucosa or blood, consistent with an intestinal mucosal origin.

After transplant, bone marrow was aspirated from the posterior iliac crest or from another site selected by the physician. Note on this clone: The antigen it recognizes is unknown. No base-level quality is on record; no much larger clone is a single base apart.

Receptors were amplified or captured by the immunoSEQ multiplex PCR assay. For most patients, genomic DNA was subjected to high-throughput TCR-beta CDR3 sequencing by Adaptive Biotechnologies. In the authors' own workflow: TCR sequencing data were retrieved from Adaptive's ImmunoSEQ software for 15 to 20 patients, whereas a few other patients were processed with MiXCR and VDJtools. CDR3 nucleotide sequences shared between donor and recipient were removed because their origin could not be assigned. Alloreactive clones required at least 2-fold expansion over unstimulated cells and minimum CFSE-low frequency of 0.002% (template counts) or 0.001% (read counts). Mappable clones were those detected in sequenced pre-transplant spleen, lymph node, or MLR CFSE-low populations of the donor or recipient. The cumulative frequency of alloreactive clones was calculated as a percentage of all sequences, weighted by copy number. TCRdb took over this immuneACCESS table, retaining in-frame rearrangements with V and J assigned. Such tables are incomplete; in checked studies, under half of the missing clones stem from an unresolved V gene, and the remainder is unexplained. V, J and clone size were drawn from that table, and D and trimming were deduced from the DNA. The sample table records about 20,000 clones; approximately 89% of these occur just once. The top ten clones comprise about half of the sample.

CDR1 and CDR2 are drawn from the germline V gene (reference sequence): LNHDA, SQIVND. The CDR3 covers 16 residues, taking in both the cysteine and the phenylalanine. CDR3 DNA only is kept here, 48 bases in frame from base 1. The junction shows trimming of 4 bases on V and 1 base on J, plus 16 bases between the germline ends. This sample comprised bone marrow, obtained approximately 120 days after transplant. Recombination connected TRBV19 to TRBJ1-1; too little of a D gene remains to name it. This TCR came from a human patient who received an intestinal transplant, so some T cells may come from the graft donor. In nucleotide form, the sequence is TGTGCCAGTAGTACAACCCCCGGGCAGCGGAACACTGAAGCTTTCTTT. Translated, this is CASSTTPGQRNTEAFF.